This T cell receptor beta chain was found in a study of blood T cell repertoires in COVID-19. CDR1 and CDR2 (germline): MNHEY, SVGAGI. Trimming removed 4 bases at V and 2 bases at J, with 8 bases between. This CDR3 region has 14 residues. Here immunoSEQ multiplex PCR was the method, and the copy in TCRdb shows in-frame clones only, minus some. The sample has more than 300,000 clones; nearly 90% are singletons. This chain uses TRBV6-5 with TRBJ2-2; possible D gene TRBD1, 5 bases. The TCR sequence derives from a woman aged 25-40 years who had recovered from COVID-19. Material for sequencing was PBMCs or T cells enriched from blood (not recorded which). CDR3 nucleotides: TGTGCCAGCAGTTTGACAGAAAACACCGGGGAGCTGTTTTTT. It codes for CASSLTENTGELFF.